These 30 T cell receptor beta chains came from one sample sequenced in a study of beta chain features in type 1 diabetes. The authors reverse transcribed all of the isolated RNA, so sequencing captured expressed TCRB transcripts. Assay used: immunoSEQ multiplex PCR; TCRdb lists only in-frame clones, some missing. The table includes around 340,000 clones, about 20% detected once. Sequencing used naive CD4+ T cells from blood. Receptors originate from a woman between 18 and 29 years old in good health.

This clone showed up just once. The chain employs TRBV6-1 and TRBJ1-2; tentative D call: TRBD1 (5 bases). V was clipped by 6 bases and J by 5 bases, with 13 bases between them. The CDR3 loop spans 13 amino acids. Germline lookup yields CDR1 MNHNS and CDR2 SASEGT. For the CDR3, the DNA is TGTGCCAGCAGGTCGGGGGGTATTTATGGCTACACCTTC. Translating it yields CASRSGGIYGYTF.

A remark on this clone: One junction end does not reproduce the germline sequence, and a read error may be involved. The rearrangement uses TRBV7-9 and TRBJ1-2; TRBD1 matches at 8 bases. The CDR3 extends over 12 amino acids. Germline V gene lookup returns CDR1 SEHNR and CDR2 FQNEAQ (reference sequence). The DNA for the CDR3 is TGTGCCAGCAGCTTAGGGACAGGGTGGTTCGCCTTC. Translating gives CASSLGTGWFAF.

This clone was detected only a few times. The chain combines TRBV6-1 with TRBJ1-2; 8 bases match TRBD1. Germline CDR1 is MNHNS and CDR2 is SASEGT. The V gene end was trimmed by 3 bases and the J gene end by 3 bases; junction bases not matched to a gene: 0. The CDR3 extends over 13 amino acids. The CDR3: CASSETGDYGYTF. In DNA, the CDR3 is TGTGCCAGCAGTGAGACAGGGGACTATGGCTACACCTTC.

The chain is built from TRBV4-1 and TRBJ1-5; weak D call: TRBD1 (5 bases). The CDR3 sequence is 16 residues long. V dropped 1 base and J dropped 7 bases, with 17 bases sitting between them. Germline loops: CDR1 MGHRA, CDR2 YSYEKL. CDR3 loop: CASSQGAGIRSQPQHF. DNA for the CDR3: TGCGCCAGCAGCCAAGGGGCAGGGATCCGATCGCAGCCCCAGCATTTT.

This clone turned up a few times. The rearrangement links TRBV20-1 to TRBJ2-2; D unresolved. The CDR3 length is 11 residues. The V gene's germline CDR1 is DFQATT and CDR2 SNEGSKA (reference sequence). The V gene lost 0 bases and the J gene lost 7 bases, with 3 bases spanning the gap. The chain's CDR3 is CSARDRGELFF. The DNA for the CDR3 is TGCAGTGCTAGAGATCGCGGGGAGCTGTTTTTT.

This clone was counted a few times. J is TRBJ2-2 and V is TRBV4-1; 7 bases agree with TRBD2. CDR3 length: 15 residues. Trimming cost V 5 bases and J 1 base; bases outside gene matches: 4. Germline CDR1 MGHRA, CDR2 YSYEKL. CDR3 sequence: CASSSGGRNTGELFF. The CDR3 region has the DNA TGCGCCAGCAGCTCCGGCGGGAGGAACACCGGGGAGCTGTTTTTT.

This chain links TRBV30 with TRBJ1-2, with a possible D match to TRBD1 (6 bases). V lost 0 bases to trimming and J lost 8 bases, with 16 bases between them. The CDR3 totals 14 residues. Germline values: CDR1 GTSNPN, CDR2 SVGIG (reference sequence). The CDR3 here is CAWSVLQGWVGYTF. As DNA, the CDR3 is TGTGCCTGGAGTGTACTGCAGGGGTGGGTGGGCTACACCTTC.

This clone showed up just a few times. The V and J genes are TRBV6-5 and TRBJ1-1, with D uncertain. Per the germline V gene, CDR1 is MNHEY and CDR2 is SVGAGI. The CDR3 has 14 amino acids. Trimming cost V 2 bases and J 1 base, with 8 bases left between them. CDR3 coding DNA: TGTGCCAGCAGTTACAGGGAGAGGAACACTGAAGCTTTCTTT. It specifies CASSYRERNTEAFF.

This sequence joins TRBV5-1 and TRBJ2-5, with 7 bases identical to TRBD1. This CDR3 has 15 residues. After removal of 4 bases from V and 5 bases from J, the junction contained 11 bases not matched to a gene. In germline, CDR1 is SGHRS, CDR2 YFSETQ. In DNA form, the CDR3 reads TGCGCCAGCAGCCGTTCCGGGACAGAGGGGGAGACCCAGTACTTC. It encodes CASSRSGTEGETQYF. Supplemented by reference TRBV5-1 and TRBJ2-5, the full variable domain reads KAGVTQTPRYLIKTRGQQVTLSCSPISGHRSVSWYQQTPGQGLQFLFEYFSETQRNKGNFPGRFSGRQFSNSRSEMNVSTLELGDSALYLCASSRSGTEGETQYFGPGTRLLVL.

V is TRBV13 and J is TRBJ2-1; TRBD2 is a possible D gene (5 bases). Germline loops: CDR1 PRHDT, CDR2 FYEKMQ (reference sequence). The ends were cut back, 0 bases at V and 4 bases at J, with 10 bases in the middle. The CDR3 extends over 15 amino acids. CDR3 nucleotide sequence: TGTGCCAGCAGCTTAGGTCGCCCGGGGTACAATGAGCAGTTCTTC. Protein product: CASSLGRPGYNEQFF.

The rearrangement uses TRBV4-1 and TRBJ2-2; D is possibly TRBD2 (5 bases). The length of the CDR3 is 16 residues. Germline CDR1 is MGHRA and CDR2 is YSYEKL. The V and J ends lost 3 bases and 4 bases respectively, with 15 bases between them. CDR3 residues: CASSQPLRTPTGELFF. The CDR3 DNA reads as TGCGCCAGCAGCCAGCCCCTTAGGACTCCCACCGGGGAGCTGTTTTTT.

Only a few counts were recorded for this clone. This chain connects TRBV30 to TRBJ2-1, with D possibly TRBD2 on 5 matching bases. Trimming took 1 base from V and 8 from J, leaving 12 bases between them. Germline loops: CDR1 GTSNPN, CDR2 SVGIG (reference sequence). The CDR3 runs to 13 residues. CDR3 protein: CAWSGNQRDEQFF. CDR3 DNA: TGTGCCTGGAGTGGGAACCAGAGGGATGAGCAGTTCTTC.

This clone was detected only once. The chain couples TRBV5-1 to TRBJ2-1, with 9 bases aligning to TRBD1. Germline V lookup: CDR1 SGHRS, CDR2 YFSETQ. After removal of 4 bases from V and 7 bases from J, the junction contained 3 bases not matched to a gene. The CDR3 totals 13 residues. CDR3 region: CASSLQGANEQFF. DNA for the CDR3: TGCGCCAGCAGCCTACAGGGGGCTAATGAGCAGTTCTTC.

The table lists this clone with a few counts. The same CDR3 also results from other DNA sequences found in this sample. This chain connects TRBV2 to TRBJ2-7; 9 bases match TRBD1. This CDR3 spans 12 amino acids. With V trimmed by 6 bases and J by 4 bases, 1 base remained unmatched. Germline assignment: CDR1 SNHLY and CDR2 FYNNEI. The chain's CDR3 is CASRDRGYEQYF. The CDR3 DNA reads as TGTGCCAGCAGAGACAGGGGGTACGAGCAGTACTTC.

This clone was recorded a few times. This rearrangement joins TRBV11-2 to TRBJ2-1; 12 bases align to TRBD2. CDR3 length: 18 amino acids. With 7 bases clipped from V and 5 bases from J, the junction kept 15 bases outside the gene matches. Germline V gives CDR1 SGHAT, CDR2 FQNNGV. The CDR3 loop is CASTSTSGRGGLNNEQFF. CDR3 in DNA: TGTGCCAGCACTTCGACTAGCGGGAGAGGGGGCTTAAACAATGAGCAGTTCTTC. The full variable domain, with the rest looked up from reference TRBV11-2 and TRBJ2-1, is EAGVAQSPRYKIIEKRQSVAFWCNPISGHATLYWYQQILGQGPKLLIQFQNNGVVDDSQLPKDRFSAERLKGVDSTLKIQPAKLEDSAVYLCASTSTSGRGGLNNEQFFGPGTRLTVL.

In this sample, this clone turned up a few times. The V gene is TRBV13, the J gene TRBJ2-1, with D possibly matching TRBD2 (5 bases). The germline gives CDR1 PRHDT, CDR2 FYEKMQ (reference sequence). This CDR3 is 15 amino acids long. V lost 5 bases and J 6 bases, leaving 17 bases between the germline ends. The CDR3, as DNA: TGTGCCAGCAGCCCACGTGAGGGTGTCGGCAATGAGCAGTTCTTC. This encodes CASSPREGVGNEQFF.

This clone was observed a few times. J is TRBJ2-1 and V is TRBV4-1, with 9 bases matching TRBD1. CDR1 and CDR2 (germline): MGHRA, YSYEKL. The J segment lost 2 bases and the V segment lost 3 bases, leaving 5 bases of the junction unmatched. The CDR3 has 16 residues. Here the CDR3 DNA reads TGCGCCAGCAGCCATAACAGGGGGCTGACCTACAATGAGCAGTTCTTC. This sequence encodes CASSHNRGLTYNEQFF.

This clone was detected only a few times. The V and J genes are TRBV7-9 and TRBJ2-5, with 10 bases that match TRBD2. Trimming took 8 bases from V and 5 from J; bases not matched to a gene: 5. The CDR3 has 13 amino acids. CDR1 is SEHNR, CDR2 FQNEAQ, per germline (reference sequence). CDR3 amino acids: CASVLAGQETQYF. CDR3 nucleotide sequence: TGTGCCAGCGTACTAGCGGGACAGGAGACCCAGTACTTC.

J is TRBJ2-7 and V is TRBV5-1; D is possibly TRBD2 (7 bases). Germline CDR1 and CDR2: SGHRS and YFSETQ. The V and J ends lost 2 bases and 2 bases respectively, with 11 bases between them. CDR3 size: 14 residues. The DNA for the CDR3 is TGCGCCAGCAGCTTTGGGGGGGCACCCTACGAGCAGTACTTC. This sequence encodes CASSFGGAPYEQYF.

The J gene is TRBJ1-2, the V gene TRBV2; D gene ambiguous. CDR3 length: 14 amino acids. The germline V gene has CDR1 SNHLY and CDR2 FYNNEI. Trimming removed 6 bases at V and 4 bases at J, with 15 bases between. The CDR3 region has the DNA TGTGCCAGCAGCCTAGCTGGGAATCCCTATGGCTACACCTTC. Its translation: CASSLAGNPYGYTF.

V usage is TRBV4-1 and J usage is TRBJ2-7; D is perhaps TRBD2 (5 bases). CDR3 length: 14 amino acids. Deletions cut 0 bases from V and 3 bases from J, with 9 bases between. Looked up from germline, CDR1 is MGHRA and CDR2 is YSYEKL. The CDR3 DNA follows: TGCGCCAGCAGCCAAGATTTGGGGAGCTACGAGCAGTACTTC. Amino acid sequence: CASSQDLGSYEQYF.

This chain uses TRBV28 with TRBJ2-7; D possibly corresponds to TRBD2 (6 bases). Trimming left V 2 bases short and J 3 bases short, with 14 bases between. Germline V gene sequence: CDR1 MDHEN, CDR2 SYDVKM. The CDR3 is 15 residues long. The CDR3 DNA follows: TGTGCCAGCAGTTTAACGGCGGGATATAGCTACGAGCAGTACTTC. It codes for CASSLTAGYSYEQYF.

This sequence joins TRBV11-1 and TRBJ2-3; 8 bases match TRBD1. Germline V gene lookup returns CDR1 SGHAT and CDR2 FQDESV (reference sequence). V trimming: 2 bases; J trimming: 4 bases; junction bases outside the gene matches: 5. There are 15 residues in the CDR3. CDR3 region: CASSLSDRVPDTQYF. CDR3 DNA sequence: TGTGCCAGCAGCTTATCGGACAGGGTTCCAGATACGCAGTATTTT.

A few counts support this clone. This sequence joins TRBV4-1 and TRBJ2-7; 7 positions agree with TRBD2. Looked up from germline, CDR1 is MGHRA and CDR2 is YSYEKL. Germline trimming cut 3 bases from V and 2 bases from J; bases unmatched to any gene: 10. The CDR3 is 16 amino acids. This chain's CDR3 is CASSHPPELATYEQYF. The CDR3 DNA sequence: TGCGCCAGCAGCCATCCTCCCGAACTAGCGACCTACGAGCAGTACTTC.

The sample holds a few counts of this clone. The V call is TRBV9, the J call TRBJ1-2; D call uncertain. Germline V lookup: CDR1 SGDLS, CDR2 YYNGEE. CDR3 length: 15 residues. V lost 0 bases and J lost 8, with 17 bases in between. Here the CDR3 reads CASSVVRTGESGYTF. The CDR3, as DNA: TGTGCCAGCAGCGTAGTCCGGACGGGAGAGTCCGGCTACACCTTC.

This clone turned up a few times. The V gene is TRBV29-1, the J gene TRBJ2-2; a possible D gene is TRBD1 (6 bases). Germline CDR1 reads SQVTM; CDR2 reads ANQGSEA. This CDR3 comprises 15 residues. V lost 6 bases and J lost 2, with 16 bases in between. CDR3 in DNA: TGCAGCGTAACCGCCGGGACACGAAACACCGGGGAGCTGTTTTTT. It is translated as CSVTAGTRNTGELFF.

The rearrangement links TRBV7-8 to TRBJ2-5, with a possible D match to TRBD2 (5 bases). Germline CDR1 SGHVS, CDR2 FQNEAQ. Deletions cut 1 base from V and 3 bases from J, with 15 bases between. This CDR3 has 16 amino acids. The CDR3 DNA reads as TGTGCCAGCAGCTTAGTTCGGGGATTTGGGGAAGAGACCCAGTACTTC. Encoded protein: CASSLVRGFGEETQYF.

This clone showed up just a few times. The identical CDR3 is also encoded by other nucleotide sequences in the sample. The chain uses TRBV7-2 and TRBJ2-7, with 11 bases fitting TRBD2. Trimming took 6 bases from V and 0 from J; bases not matched to a gene: 4. The CDR3 consists of 15 residues. CDR1 is SGHTA, CDR2 FQGNSA, per germline. CDR3 protein: CASSPSGGSSYEQYF. CDR3 nucleotide sequence: TGTGCCAGCAGTCCTAGCGGGGGGTCCTCCTACGAGCAGTACTTC.

This clone was recorded a few times. The CDR3 bases are TGTGCCAGTACCCCGGGCAGGGCGAGCGAGCAGTACTTC. Protein: CASTPGRASEQYF. This chain connects TRBV19 to TRBJ2-7; D may be TRBD1 (5 bases). V was clipped by 7 bases and J by 6 bases, with 16 bases between them. The CDR3 is 13 residues long. Germline lookup yields CDR1 LNHDA and CDR2 SQIVND (reference sequence).

This clone was observed a few times. This CDR3 is CASSPPGIYEQYF. The CDR3 coding sequence is TGTGCCAGCTCACCTCCAGGGATATACGAGCAGTACTTC. The rearrangement uses TRBV18 and TRBJ2-7, with D possibly matching TRBD1 (5 bases). The CDR3 has 13 residues. CDR1 and CDR2 from the germline V gene are KGHSH and LQKENI. V shed 3 bases and J shed 4 bases, with 10 bases lying between them.